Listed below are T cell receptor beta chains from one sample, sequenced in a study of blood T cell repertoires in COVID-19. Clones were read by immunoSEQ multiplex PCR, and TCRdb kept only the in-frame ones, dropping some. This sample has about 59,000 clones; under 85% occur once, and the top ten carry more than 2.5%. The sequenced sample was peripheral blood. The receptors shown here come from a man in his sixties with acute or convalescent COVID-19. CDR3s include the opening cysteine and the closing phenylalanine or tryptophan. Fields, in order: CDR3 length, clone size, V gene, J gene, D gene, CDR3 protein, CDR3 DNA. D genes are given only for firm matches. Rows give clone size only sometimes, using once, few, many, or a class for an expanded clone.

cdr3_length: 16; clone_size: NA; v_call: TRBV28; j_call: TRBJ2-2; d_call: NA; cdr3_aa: CASTEKGPTNTGELFF; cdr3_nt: TGTGCCAGCACCGAAAAGGGGCCCACGAACACCGGGGAGCTGTTTTTT
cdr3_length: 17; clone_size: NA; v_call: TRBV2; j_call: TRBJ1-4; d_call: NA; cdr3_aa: CASSEALVGGFNEKLFF; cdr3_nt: TGTGCCAGCAGTGAAGCGCTTGTCGGGGGATTTAATGAAAAACTGTTTTTT
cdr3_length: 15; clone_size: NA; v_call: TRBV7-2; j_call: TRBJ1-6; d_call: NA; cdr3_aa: CASSPRAQGNSPLHF; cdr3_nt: TGTGCCAGCAGCCCCCGGGCCCAGGGTAATTCACCCCTCCACTTT
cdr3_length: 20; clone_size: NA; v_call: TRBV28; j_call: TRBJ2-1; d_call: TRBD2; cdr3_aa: CASSPWTQTSGGSSYNEQFF; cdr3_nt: TGTGCCAGCAGTCCATGGACCCAGACCTCGGGGGGGAGCTCCTACAATGAGCAGTTCTTC
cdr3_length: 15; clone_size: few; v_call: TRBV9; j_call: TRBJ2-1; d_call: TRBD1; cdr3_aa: CASSEGQGEANEQFF; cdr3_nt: TGTGCCAGCAGCGAGGGACAGGGGGAGGCCAATGAGCAGTTCTTC
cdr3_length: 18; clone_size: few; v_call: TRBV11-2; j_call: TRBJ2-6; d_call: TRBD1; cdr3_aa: CASSLVRYDRAGANVLTF; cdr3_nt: TGTGCCAGCAGCTTAGTCCGCTATGACAGGGCCGGGGCCAACGTCCTGACTTTC
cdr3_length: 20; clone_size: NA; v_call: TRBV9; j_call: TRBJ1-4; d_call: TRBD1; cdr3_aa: CASSHQGADSPEAMVEKLFF; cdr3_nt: TGTGCCAGCAGCCACCAGGGGGCGGACTCACCCGAGGCCATGGTTGAAAAACTGTTTTTT
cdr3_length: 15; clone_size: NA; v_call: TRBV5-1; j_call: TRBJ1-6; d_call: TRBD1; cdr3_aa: CASSSQGQGGSPLHF; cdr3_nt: TGCGCCAGCAGCTCCCAGGGACAGGGAGGGTCACCCCTCCACTTT
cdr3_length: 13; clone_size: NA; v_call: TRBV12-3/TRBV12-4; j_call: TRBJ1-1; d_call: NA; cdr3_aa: CASSLGQNTEAFF; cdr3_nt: TGTGCCAGCAGTTTGGGCCAGAACACTGAAGCTTTCTTT
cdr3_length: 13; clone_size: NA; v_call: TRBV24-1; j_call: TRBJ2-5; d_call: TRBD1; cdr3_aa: CATQAGGIETQYF; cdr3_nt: TGTGCCACCCAGGCAGGGGGTATAGAGACCCAGTACTTC
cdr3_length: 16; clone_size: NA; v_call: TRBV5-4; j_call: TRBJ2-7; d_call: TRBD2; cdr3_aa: CASSQYSGGPPYEQYF; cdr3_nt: TGTGCCAGCAGCCAGTATAGCGGGGGGCCACCCTACGAGCAGTACTTC
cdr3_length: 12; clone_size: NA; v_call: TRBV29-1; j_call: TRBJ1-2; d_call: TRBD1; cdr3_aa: CSVHQGAYGYTF; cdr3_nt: TGCAGCGTTCATCAGGGGGCCTATGGCTACACCTTC
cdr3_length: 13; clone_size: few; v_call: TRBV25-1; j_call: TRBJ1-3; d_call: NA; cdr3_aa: CASSVTDGNTIYF; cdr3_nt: TGTGCCAGCAGTGTCACAGACGGAAACACCATATATTTT
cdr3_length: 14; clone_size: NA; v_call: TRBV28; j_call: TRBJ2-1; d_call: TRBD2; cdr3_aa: CAIVGLAEDNEQFF; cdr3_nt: TGTGCCATCGTCGGACTAGCGGAGGACAATGAGCAGTTCTTC
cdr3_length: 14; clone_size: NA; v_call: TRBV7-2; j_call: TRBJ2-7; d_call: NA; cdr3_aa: CASSSDYSSYEQYF; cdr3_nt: TGTGCCAGCAGCTCGGACTATAGCTCCTACGAGCAGTACTTC
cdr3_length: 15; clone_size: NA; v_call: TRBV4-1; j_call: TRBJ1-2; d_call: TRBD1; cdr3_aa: CASSQTGGWNYGYTF; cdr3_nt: TGCGCCAGCAGCCAGACAGGGGGCTGGAACTATGGCTACACCTTC
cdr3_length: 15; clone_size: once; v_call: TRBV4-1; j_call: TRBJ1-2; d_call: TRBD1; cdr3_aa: CASSQEQGSSLSYTF; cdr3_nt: TGCGCCAGCAGCCAAGAACAGGGGAGTTCCCTAAGCTACACCTTC
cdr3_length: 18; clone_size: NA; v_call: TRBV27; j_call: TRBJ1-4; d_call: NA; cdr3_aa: CASSSYRGVISTNEKLFF; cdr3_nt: TGTGCCAGCAGCTCTTATCGGGGGGTCATATCAACTAATGAAAAACTGTTTTTT
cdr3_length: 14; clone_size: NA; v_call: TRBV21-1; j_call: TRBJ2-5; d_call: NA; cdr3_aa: CASSKSLARVTQYF; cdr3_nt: TGTGCCAGCAGCAAATCCCTCGCCCGGGTGACCCAGTACTTC
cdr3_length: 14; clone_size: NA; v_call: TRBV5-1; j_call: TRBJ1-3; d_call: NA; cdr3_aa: CASSLDGSGNTIYF; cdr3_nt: TGCGCCAGCAGCTTGGACGGGTCTGGAAACACCATATATTTT
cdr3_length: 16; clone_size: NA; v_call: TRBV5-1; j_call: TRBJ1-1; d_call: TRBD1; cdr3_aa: CASTTGLTWDNTEAFF; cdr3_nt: TGCGCCAGCACGACAGGGCTCACCTGGGATAACACTGAAGCTTTCTTT
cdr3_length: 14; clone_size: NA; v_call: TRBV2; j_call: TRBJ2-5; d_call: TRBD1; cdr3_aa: CATKSGTAQETQYF; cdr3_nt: TGTGCCACGAAATCCGGGACAGCCCAAGAGACCCAGTACTTC
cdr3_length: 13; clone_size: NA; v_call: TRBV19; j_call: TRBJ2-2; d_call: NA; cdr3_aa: CASSTGHSGELFF; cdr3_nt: TGTGCCAGTAGTACGGGACACTCCGGGGAGCTGTTTTTT
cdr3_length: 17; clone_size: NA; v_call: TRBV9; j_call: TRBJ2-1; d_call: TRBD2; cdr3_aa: CASSAGLAGGSYNEQFF; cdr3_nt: TGTGCCAGCAGCGCGGGACTAGCGGGGGGCTCCTACAATGAGCAGTTCTTC
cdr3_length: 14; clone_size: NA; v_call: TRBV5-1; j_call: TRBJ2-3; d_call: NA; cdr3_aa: CASRPMESTDTQYF; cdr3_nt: TGCGCCAGCAGACCAATGGAGAGCACAGATACGCAGTATTTT
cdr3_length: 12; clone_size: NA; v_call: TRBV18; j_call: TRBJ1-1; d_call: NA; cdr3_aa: CASSESNTEAFF; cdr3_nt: TGTGCCAGCTCAGAGTCGAACACTGAAGCTTTCTTT
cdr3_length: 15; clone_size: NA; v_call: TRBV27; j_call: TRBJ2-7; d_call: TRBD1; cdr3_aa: CASSFRWDRAYEQYF; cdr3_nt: TGTGCCAGCAGTTTCCGGTGGGACAGGGCCTACGAGCAGTACTTC
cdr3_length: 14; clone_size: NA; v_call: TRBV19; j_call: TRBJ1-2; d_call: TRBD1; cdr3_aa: CASSTLDRSGSYTF; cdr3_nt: TGTGCCAGTAGTACACTGGACAGGTCGGGATCCTACACCTTC
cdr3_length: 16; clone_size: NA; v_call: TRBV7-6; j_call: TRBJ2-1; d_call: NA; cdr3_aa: CASSLAARVGVNEQFF; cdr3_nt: TGTGCCAGCAGCTTAGCGGCCCGGGTAGGGGTGAATGAGCAGTTCTTC
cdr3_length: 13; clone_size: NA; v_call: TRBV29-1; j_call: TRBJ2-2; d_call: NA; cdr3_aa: CSVGTGGTGELFF; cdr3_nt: TGCAGCGTGGGGACTGGGGGAACCGGGGAGCTGTTTTTT
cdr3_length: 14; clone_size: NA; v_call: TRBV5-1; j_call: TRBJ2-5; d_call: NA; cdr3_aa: CASSPGFSGETQYF; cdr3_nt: TGCGCCAGCAGCCCCGGATTCTCGGGGGAGACCCAGTACTTC
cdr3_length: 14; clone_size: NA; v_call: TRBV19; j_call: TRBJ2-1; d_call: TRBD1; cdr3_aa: CAISDRGLRNEQFF; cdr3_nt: TGTGCCATTTCGGACAGGGGGCTGAGAAATGAGCAGTTCTTC
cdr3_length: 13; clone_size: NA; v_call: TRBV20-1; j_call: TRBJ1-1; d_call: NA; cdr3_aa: CSASRLGATEAFF; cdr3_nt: TGCAGTGCTAGTCGTCTGGGGGCGACTGAAGCTTTCTTT
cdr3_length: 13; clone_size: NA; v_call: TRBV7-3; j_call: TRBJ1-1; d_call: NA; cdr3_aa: CASSSYTGTEAFF; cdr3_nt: TGTGCCAGCAGCTCCTACACGGGCACTGAAGCTTTCTTT
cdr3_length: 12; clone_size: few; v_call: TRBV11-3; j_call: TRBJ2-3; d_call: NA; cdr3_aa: CASSSSTDTQYF; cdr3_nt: TGTGCCAGCAGCTCTAGCACAGATACGCAGTATTTT
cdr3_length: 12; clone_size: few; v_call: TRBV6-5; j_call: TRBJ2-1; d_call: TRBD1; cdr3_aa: CASRGQGIKQFF; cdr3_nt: TGTGCCAGCAGAGGACAGGGGATTAAGCAGTTCTTC
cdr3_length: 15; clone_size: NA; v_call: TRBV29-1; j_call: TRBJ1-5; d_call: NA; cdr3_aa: CSVDGRDASNQPQHF; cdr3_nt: TGCAGCGTTGACGGGCGGGACGCTAGCAATCAGCCCCAGCATTTT
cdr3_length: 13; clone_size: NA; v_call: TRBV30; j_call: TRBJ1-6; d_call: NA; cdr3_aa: CAFRGGLNSPLHF; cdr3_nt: TGTGCCTTCAGGGGTGGATTAAATTCACCCCTCCACTTT
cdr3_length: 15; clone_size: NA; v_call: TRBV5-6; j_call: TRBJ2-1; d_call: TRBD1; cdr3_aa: CASREDRGAYNEQFF; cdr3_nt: TGTGCCAGCAGGGAAGACAGGGGGGCCTACAATGAGCAGTTCTTC
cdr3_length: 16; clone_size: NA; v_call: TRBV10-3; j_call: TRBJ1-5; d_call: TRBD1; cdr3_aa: CAISESGGWGDQPQHF; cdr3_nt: TGTGCCATCAGTGAGTCAGGGGGCTGGGGGGATCAGCCCCAGCATTTT
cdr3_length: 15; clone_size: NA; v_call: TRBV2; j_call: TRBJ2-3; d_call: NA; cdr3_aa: CASILAHFSTDTQYF; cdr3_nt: TGTGCCAGCATTCTAGCCCACTTTAGCACAGATACGCAGTATTTT
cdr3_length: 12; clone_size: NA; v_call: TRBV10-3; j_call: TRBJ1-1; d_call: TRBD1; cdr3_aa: CAISVGGFEAFF; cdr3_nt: TGTGCCATCAGTGTAGGGGGCTTTGAAGCTTTCTTT
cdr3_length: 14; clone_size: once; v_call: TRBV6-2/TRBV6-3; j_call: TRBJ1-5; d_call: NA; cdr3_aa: CASSQTLSNQPQHF; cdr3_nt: TGTGCCAGCAGTCAGACACTGAGCAATCAGCCCCAGCATTTT
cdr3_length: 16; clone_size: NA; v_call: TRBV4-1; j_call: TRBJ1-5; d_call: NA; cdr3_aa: CASSPHAGNQVEPQHF; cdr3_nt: TGCGCCAGCAGCCCTCATGCCGGGAACCAAGTAGAGCCCCAGCATTTT
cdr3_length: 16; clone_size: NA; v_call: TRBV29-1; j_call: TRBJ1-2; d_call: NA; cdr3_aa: CSVEDRGRRSNYGYTF; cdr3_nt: TGCAGCGTTGAAGATCGAGGTCGGAGATCTAACTATGGCTACACCTTC
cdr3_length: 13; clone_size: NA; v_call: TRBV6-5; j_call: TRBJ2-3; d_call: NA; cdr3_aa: CASSYPGTDTQYF; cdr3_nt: TGTGCCAGCAGTTATCCGGGTACAGATACGCAGTATTTT
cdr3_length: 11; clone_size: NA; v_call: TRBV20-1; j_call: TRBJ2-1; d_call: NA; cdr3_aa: CSVTGDNEQFF; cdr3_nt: TGCAGTGTTACCGGGGATAATGAGCAGTTCTTC
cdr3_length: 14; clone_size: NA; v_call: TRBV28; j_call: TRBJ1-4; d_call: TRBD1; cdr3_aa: CASSPTGLNEKLFF; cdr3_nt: TGTGCCAGCAGCCCGACAGGGCTTAATGAAAAACTGTTTTTT
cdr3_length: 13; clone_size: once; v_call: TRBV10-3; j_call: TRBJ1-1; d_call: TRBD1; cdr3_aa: CAIRERTGYEAFF; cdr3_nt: TGTGCCATCAGAGAACGGACAGGGTATGAAGCTTTCTTT
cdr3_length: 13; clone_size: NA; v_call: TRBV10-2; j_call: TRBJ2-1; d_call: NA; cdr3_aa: CASSDRTPLEQFF; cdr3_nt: TGCGCCAGCAGTGACAGGACTCCCCTTGAGCAGTTCTTC
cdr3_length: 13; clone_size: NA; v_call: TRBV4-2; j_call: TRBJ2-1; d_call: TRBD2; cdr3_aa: CASRPGLAGVGFF; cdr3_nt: TGTGCCAGCAGACCGGGACTAGCGGGGGTAGGGTTCTTC
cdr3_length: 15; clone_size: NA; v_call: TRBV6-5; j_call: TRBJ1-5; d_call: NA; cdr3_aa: CASSLDRPQNQPQHF; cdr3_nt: TGTGCCAGCAGTCTAGACAGGCCCCAAAATCAGCCCCAGCATTTT